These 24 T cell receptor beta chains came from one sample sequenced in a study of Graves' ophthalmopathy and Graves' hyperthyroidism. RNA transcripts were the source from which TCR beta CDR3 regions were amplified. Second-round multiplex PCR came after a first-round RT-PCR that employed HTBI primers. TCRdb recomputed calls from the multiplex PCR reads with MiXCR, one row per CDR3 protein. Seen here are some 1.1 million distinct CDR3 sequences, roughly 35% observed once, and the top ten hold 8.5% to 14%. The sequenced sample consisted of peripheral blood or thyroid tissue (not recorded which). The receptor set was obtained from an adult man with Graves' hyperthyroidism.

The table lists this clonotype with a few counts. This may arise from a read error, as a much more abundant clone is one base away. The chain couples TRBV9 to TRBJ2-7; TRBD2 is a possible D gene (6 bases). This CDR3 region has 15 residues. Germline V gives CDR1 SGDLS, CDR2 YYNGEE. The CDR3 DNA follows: TGTGCCAGCAGCGTAGATCCCGGGAGCTCCTACGGGCAGTACTTC. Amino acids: CASSVDPGSSYGQYF.

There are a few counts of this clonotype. CDR3 amino acids: CSASEGSMNTEAFF. The DNA of the CDR3 is TGCAGTGCTAGCGAGGGCAGCATGAACACTGAAGCTTTCTTT. The chain recombines TRBV20-1 with TRBJ1-1, with D unresolved. CDR1 DFQATT and CDR2 SNEGSKA come from the germline V gene (reference sequence). Trimming took off 3 bases at V and 0 bases at J, with 11 bases between the two ends. The CDR3 is 14 amino acids.

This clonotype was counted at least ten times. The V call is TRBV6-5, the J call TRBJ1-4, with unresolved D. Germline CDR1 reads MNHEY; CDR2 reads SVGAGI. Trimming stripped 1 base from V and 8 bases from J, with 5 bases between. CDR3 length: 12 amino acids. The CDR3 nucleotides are TGTGCCAGCAGTTACTTTGGGGAAAAACTGTTTTTT. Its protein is CASSYFGEKLFF.

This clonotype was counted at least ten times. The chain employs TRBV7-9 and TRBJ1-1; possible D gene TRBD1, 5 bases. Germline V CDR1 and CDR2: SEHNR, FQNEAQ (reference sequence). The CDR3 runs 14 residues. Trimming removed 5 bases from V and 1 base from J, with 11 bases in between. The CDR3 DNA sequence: TGTGCCAGCAGCCTCAGGGTACCGAACACTGAAGCTTTCTTT. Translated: CASSLRVPNTEAFF.

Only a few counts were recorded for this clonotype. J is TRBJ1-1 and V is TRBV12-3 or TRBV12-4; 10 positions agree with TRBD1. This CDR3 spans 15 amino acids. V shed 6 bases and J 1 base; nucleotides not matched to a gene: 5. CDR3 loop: CASRRQGAQNTEAFF. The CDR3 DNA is TGTGCCAGCAGACGACAGGGGGCACAGAACACTGAAGCTTTCTTT.

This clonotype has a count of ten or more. The CDR3: CASSQSPTGYEQYF. As DNA, the CDR3 is TGTGCCAGCAGCCAAAGCCCTACAGGCTACGAGCAGTACTTC. The chain couples TRBV11-2 to TRBJ2-7; maybe TRBD1 (5 bases). CDR3 size: 14 residues. Trimming removed 5 bases at V and 3 bases at J, with 14 bases between. Germline V gene data show CDR1 as SGHAT and CDR2 as FQNNGV.

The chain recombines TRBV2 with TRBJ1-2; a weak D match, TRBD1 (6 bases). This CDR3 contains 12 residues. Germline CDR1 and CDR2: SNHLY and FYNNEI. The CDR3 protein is CARTGTYYGYTF. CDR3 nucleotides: TGTGCTAGAACAGGGACGTACTATGGCTACACCTTC.

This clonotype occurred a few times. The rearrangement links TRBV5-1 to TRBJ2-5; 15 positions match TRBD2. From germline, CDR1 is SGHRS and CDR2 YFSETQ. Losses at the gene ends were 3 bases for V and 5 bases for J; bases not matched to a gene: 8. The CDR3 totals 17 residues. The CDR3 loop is CASSWTSGGAGGETQYF. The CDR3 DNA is TGCGCCAGCAGCTGGACTAGCGGGGGGGCCGGTGGTGAGACCCAGTACTTC.

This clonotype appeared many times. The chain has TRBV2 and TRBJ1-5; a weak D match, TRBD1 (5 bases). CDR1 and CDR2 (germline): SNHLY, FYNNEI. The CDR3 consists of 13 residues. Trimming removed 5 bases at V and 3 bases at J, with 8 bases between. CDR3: CASSFRDNQPQHF. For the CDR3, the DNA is TGTGCCAGCAGTTTCAGGGACAATCAGCCCCAGCATTTT. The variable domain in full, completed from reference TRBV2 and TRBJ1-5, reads EPEVTQTPSHQVTQMGQEVILRCVPISNHLYFYWYRQILGQKVEFLVSFYNNEISEKSEIFDDQFSVERPDGSNFTLKIRSTKLEDSAMYFCASSFRDNQPQHFGDGTRLSIL.

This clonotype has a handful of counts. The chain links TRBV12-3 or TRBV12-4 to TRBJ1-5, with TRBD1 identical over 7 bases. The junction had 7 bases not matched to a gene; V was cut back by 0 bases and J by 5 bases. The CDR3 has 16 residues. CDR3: CASSLAGTDNHQPQHF. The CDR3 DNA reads TGTGCCAGCAGTTTAGCAGGGACAGATAATCATCAGCCCCAGCATTTT.

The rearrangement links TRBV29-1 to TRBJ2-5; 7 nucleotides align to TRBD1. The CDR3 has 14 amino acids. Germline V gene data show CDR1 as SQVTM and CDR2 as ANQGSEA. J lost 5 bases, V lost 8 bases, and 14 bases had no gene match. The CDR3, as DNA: TGCAGCTTAGAAATCCGCCGGGGACAGGAGACCCAGTACTTC. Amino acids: CSLEIRRGQETQYF.

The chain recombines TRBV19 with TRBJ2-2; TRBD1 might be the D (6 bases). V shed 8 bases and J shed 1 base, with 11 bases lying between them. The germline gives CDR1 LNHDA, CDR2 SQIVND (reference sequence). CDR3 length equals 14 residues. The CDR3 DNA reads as TGTGCCAGTGGCGTGACAGGGAACACCGGGGAGCTGTTTTTT. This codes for CASGVTGNTGELFF.

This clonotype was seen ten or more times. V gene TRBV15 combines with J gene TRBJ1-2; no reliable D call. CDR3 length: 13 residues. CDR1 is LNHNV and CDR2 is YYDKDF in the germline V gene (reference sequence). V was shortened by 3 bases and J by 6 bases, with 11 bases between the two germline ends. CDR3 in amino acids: CATSSASGNGYTF. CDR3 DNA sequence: TGTGCCACCAGCAGCGCGTCGGGGAATGGCTACACCTTC. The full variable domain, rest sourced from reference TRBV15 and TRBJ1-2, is DAMVIQNPRYQVTQFGKPVTLSCSQTLNHNVMYWYQQKSSQAPKLLFHYYDKDFNNEADTPDNFQSRRPNTSFCFLDIRSPGLGDTAMYLCATSSASGNGYTFGSGTRLTVV.

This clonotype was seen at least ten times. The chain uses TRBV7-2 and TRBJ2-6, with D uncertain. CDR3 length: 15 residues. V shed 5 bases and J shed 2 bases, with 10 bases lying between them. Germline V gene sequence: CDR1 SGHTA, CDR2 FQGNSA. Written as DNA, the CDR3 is TGTGCCAGCAGCCAACGGTCCCCTGGGGCCAACGTCCTGACTTTC. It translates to CASSQRSPGANVLTF. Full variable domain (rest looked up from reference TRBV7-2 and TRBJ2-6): GAGVSQSPSNKVTEKGKDVELRCDPISGHTALYWYRQSLGQGLEFLIYFQGNSAPDKSGLPSDRFSAERTGGSVSTLTIQRTQQEDSAVYLCASSQRSPGANVLTFGAGSRLTVL.

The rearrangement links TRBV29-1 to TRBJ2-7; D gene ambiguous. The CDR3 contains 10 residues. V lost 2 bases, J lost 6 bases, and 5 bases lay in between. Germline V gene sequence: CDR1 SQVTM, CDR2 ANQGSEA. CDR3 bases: TGCAGCGTTGAAATTAGCGAGCAGTACTTC. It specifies CSVEISEQYF.

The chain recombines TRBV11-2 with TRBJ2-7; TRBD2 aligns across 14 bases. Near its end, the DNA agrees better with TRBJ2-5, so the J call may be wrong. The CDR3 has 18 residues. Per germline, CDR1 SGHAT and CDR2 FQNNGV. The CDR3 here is CASSGGTSGSSLQETQYF. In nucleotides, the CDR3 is TGTGCCAGCAGCGGCGGGACTAGCGGGAGTTCGCTCCAAGAGACCCAGTACTTC.

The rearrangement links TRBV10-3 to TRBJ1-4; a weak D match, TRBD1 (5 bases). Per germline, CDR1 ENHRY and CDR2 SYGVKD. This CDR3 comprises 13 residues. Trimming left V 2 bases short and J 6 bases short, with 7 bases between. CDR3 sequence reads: CAISELGDEKLFF. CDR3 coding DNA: TGTGCCATCAGTGAGCTGGGGGATGAAAAACTGTTTTTT.

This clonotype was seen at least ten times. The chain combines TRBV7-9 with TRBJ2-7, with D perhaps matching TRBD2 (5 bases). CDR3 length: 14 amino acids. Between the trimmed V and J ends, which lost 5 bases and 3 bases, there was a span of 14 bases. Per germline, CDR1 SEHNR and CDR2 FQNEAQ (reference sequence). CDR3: CASSLEGLGYEQYF. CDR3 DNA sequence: TGTGCCAGCAGCCTAGAGGGCCTTGGCTACGAGCAGTACTTC.

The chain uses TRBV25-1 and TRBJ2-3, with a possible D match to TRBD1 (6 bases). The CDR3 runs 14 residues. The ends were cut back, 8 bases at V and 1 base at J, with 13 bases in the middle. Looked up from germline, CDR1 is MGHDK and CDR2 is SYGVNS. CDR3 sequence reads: CASPSGQGTDTQYF. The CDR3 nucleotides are TGTGCCAGCCCTTCGGGACAAGGCACAGATACGCAGTATTTT.

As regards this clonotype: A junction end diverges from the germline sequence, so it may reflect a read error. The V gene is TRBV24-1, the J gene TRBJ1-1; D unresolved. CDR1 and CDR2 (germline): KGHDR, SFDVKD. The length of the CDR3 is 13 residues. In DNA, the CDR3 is TGTGTCACCAGTGATTTCCCCAGCTCTGAAGCTTTCTTT. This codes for CVTSDFPSSEAFF.

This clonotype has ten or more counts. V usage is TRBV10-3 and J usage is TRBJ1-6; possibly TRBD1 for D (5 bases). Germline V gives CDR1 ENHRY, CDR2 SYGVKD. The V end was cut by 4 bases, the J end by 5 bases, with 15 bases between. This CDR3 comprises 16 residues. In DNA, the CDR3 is TGTGCCATCAGTGGTTCTGGGGGGAATAATAATTCACCCCTCCACTTT. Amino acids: CAISGSGGNNNSPLHF.

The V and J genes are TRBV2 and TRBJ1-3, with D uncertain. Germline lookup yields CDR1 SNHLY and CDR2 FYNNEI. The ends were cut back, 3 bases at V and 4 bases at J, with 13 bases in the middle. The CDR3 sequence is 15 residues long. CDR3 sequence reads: CASSDTRNGGNTIYF. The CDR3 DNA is TGTGCCAGCAGTGACACTCGGAACGGGGGAAACACCATATATTTT. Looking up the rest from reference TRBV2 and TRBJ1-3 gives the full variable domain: EPEVTQTPSHQVTQMGQEVILRCVPISNHLYFYWYRQILGQKVEFLVSFYNNEISEKSEIFDDQFSVERPDGSNFTLKIRSTKLEDSAMYFCASSDTRNGGNTIYFGEGSWLTVV.

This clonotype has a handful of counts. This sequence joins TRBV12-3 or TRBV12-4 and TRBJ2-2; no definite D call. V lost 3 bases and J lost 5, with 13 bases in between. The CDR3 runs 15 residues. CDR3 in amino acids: CASSFVDLATGELFF. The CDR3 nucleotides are TGTGCCAGCAGTTTTGTTGACCTTGCAACCGGGGAGCTGTTTTTT.

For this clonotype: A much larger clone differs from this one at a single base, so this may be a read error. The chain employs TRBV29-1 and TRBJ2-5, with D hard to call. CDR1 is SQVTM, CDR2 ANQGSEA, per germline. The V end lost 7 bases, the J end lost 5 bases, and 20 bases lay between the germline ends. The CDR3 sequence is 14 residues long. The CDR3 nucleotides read TGCAGCGCTGCCCGCCTGGGCCGATGGGAGACCCAGTACTTC. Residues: CSAARLGRWETQYF.